This T cell receptor (beta chain) was sequenced for a study of response to subunit inactivated influenza vaccine. For this clonotype: Antigen specificity is unknown.

TCRdb re-called the RT-PCR reads through MiXCR, storing one row per CDR3 protein. The profile shows roughly 500,000 distinct CDR3 sequences, 15% to 20% of them singletons. Findings and limits, study-wide: That few new T cells are recruited by each seasonal influenza vaccination was the authors' suggestion.

J was trimmed by 4 bases and V by 0 bases; bases with no gene match: 9. Germline V gene sequence: CDR1 SGDLS, CDR2 YYNGEE. This CDR3 region has 17 residues. The receptor's source is a man in his fifties or sixties who received an inactivated influenza vaccine. The chain combines TRBV9 with TRBJ2-2; 7 bases agree with TRBD1. Sequenced here: CD4+ T cells sorted from PBMCs, sampled around 25 months after vaccination. The CDR3 coding sequence is TGTGCCAGCAGCGTAGGCCCAGGGGGAAAGAGCACCGGGGAGCTGTTTTTT. Translating gives CASSVGPGGKSTGELFF.